This T cell receptor (beta chain) was recorded in a study of blood T cell repertoires in COVID-19. Profiled with immunoSEQ multiplex PCR; TCRdb holds only in-frame clones, not every one. This table holds roughly 150,000 clones, 70% to 80% found once. Material for sequencing was peripheral blood. The TCR sequence derives from a man in his fifties or sixties with acute or convalescent COVID-19.

CDR3 sequence reads: CASSGGQGRRSGANVLTF. The CDR3 DNA follows: TGTGCCAGCAGCGGAGGACAGGGGAGACGCTCTGGGGCCAACGTCCTGACTTTC. The gene calls are TRBV9 and TRBJ2-6; 9 bases map to TRBD1. Losses at the gene ends were 3 bases for V and 0 bases for J; bases not matched to a gene: 7. In germline, CDR1 is SGDLS, CDR2 YYNGEE. The CDR3 totals 18 residues.